This TCR beta chain was sequenced in a study of shared clonotypes between healthy human individuals. The CDR3 totals 19 residues. Some clones are missing from TCRdb's copy, which holds only in-frame ones; the method was immunoSEQ multiplex PCR. The sample lists 980,000 or so clones; 76% were seen once. A CD45RA+ naive subset and a CD45RA-negative memory subset were split from CD4+ cells. This TCR was sampled from a man between 18 and 29 years old in good health. The sample consisted of memory CD4+ T cells sorted from blood. Subset reported: CD45RA-negative fraction. The chain carries TRBV1 and TRBJ1-5; the table gives TRBD1 as D, unverified against the DNA. TRBV1 is a listed pseudogene. The CDR3 spells CTSSLPSRDRGQRNQPQHF. CDR3 DNA: TGCACCAGCAGCCTTCCGTCCCGGGACAGGGGGCAGAGGAATCAGCCCCAGCATTTT.